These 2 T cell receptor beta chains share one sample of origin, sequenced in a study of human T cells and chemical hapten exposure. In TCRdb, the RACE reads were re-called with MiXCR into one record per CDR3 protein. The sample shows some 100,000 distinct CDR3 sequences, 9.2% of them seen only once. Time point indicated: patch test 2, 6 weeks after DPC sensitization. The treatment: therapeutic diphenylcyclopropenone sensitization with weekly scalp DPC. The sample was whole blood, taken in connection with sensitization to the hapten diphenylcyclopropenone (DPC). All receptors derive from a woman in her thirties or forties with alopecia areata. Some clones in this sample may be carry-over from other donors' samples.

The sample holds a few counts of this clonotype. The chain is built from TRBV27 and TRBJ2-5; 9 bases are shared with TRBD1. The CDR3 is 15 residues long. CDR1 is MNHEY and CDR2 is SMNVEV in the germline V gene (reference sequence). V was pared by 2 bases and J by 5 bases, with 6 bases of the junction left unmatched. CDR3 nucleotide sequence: TGTGCCAGCAGTTTAAGCGGGACAGGGTACGAGACCCAGTACTTC. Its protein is CASSLSGTGYETQYF.

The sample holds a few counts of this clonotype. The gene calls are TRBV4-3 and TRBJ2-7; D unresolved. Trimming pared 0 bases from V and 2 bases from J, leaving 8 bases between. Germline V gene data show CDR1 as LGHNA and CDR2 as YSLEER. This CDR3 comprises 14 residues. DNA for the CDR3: TGCGCCAGCAGCCAAGAGAACGGAGCCTACGAGCAGTACTTC. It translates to CASSQENGAYEQYF.